This T cell receptor beta chain was captured by sequencing in a study of cytomegalovirus exposure and HLA in healthy donors. Across the study: A subsequent analysis reported that the 95 to 150 validation repertoires were produced on the same platform that had also been used for the roughly 670 first-cohort repertoires. Study results and caveats: The study recorded over 150 TCR beta chains that were cytomegalovirus-associated. A few of the chains that were CMV-associated were confirmed in vitro to be specific for CMV antigens.

Assay used: immunoSEQ multiplex PCR; TCRdb lists only in-frame clones, some missing. The sample consists of roughly 260,000 clones, roughly 89% of them appearing once. With 0 bases removed from V and 5 bases from J, the gap between germline ends came to 6 bases. The CDR3 sequence is 13 residues long. Germline-derived CDR1 and CDR2 are SGHRS and YFSETQ. Donors came from a validation cohort of about 120 subjects, distinct from the first 666-subject cohort. This clone was detected only once. Its antigen is currently unknown. The chain recombines TRBV5-1 with TRBJ2-1; no definite D call. Sequenced sample: PBMCs. The TCR comes from a woman younger than 35 in good health and CMV-seronegative. CDR3 loop: CASSLAFDNEQFF. DNA for the CDR3: TGCGCCAGCAGCTTGGCGTTTGACAATGAGCAGTTCTTC.